Listed below are T cell receptor beta chains from one sample, sequenced in a study of blood T cell repertoires in COVID-19. Only in-frame clones appear in the TCRdb table, and some are missing; sequencing was by immunoSEQ multiplex PCR. Among under 250,000 clones listed, roughly 90% were seen once. Sample: peripheral blood. The source is a man aged 55 to 70 who had recovered from COVID-19. Both conserved end residues are part of each CDR3.

j_gene,len,v_gene,CDR3aa
TRBJ1-6,13,TRBV20-1,CSASGGAGSPLHF
TRBJ1-3,13,TRBV7-8,CASSLTSGTGNNF
TRBJ2-3,14,TRBV7-9,CASSFAGTSDTQYF
TRBJ2-5,14,TRBV3-1/TRBV3-2,CASSLRGVQETQYF
TRBJ1-5,15,TRBV27,CASSYRENSNQPQHF
TRBJ2-1,15,TRBV14,CASSHRGTRWNEQFF
TRBJ1-1,15,TRBV5-1,CASSLTQGRNTEAFF
TRBJ2-5,14,TRBV5-1,CASSPTGRGETQYF
TRBJ2-2,16,TRBV7-2,CASSRPGQGARGELFF
TRBJ2-7,14,TRBV27,CASSFQSVSYEQYF
TRBJ2-2,15,TRBV6-4,CASSPYSQNTGELFF
TRBJ2-2,16,TRBV11-2,CASSRQAGSNTGELFF
TRBJ2-3,16,TRBV5-1,CASSGGTSGSTDTQYF
TRBJ2-5,13,TRBV24-1,CATMGGPQETQYF
TRBJ2-7,15,TRBV27,CASSRLGAASYEQYF
TRBJ1-1,15,TRBV4-1,CASSQYLGVNTEAFF